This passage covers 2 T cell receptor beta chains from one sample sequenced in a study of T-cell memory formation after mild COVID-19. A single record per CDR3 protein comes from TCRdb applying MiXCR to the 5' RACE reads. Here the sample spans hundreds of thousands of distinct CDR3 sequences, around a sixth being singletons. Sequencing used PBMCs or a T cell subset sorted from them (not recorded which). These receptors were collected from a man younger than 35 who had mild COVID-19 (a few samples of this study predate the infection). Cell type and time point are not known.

The CDR3 sequence: CASSESWGNQPQHF. The CDR3 nucleotides are TGTGCCAGCAGTGAGAGCTGGGGGAATCAGCCCCAGCATTTT. The chain combines TRBV7-9 with TRBJ1-5; TRBD1 might be the D (5 bases). This CDR3 has 14 residues. Deletions cut 6 bases from V and 4 bases from J, with 13 bases between. The germline V gene has CDR1 SEHNR and CDR2 FQNEAQ (reference sequence).

The DNA for the CDR3 is TGTGCCAGCAGTGAAGGAGTGCGGTTCTTC. Translating it yields CASSEGVRFF. The genes are TRBV6-4 and TRBJ2-1; D is unclear. Germline V CDR1 and CDR2: MRHNA, SNTAGT. Trimming shortened V by 3 bases and J by 15 bases, and 9 bases separated the two germline ends. The CDR3 totals 10 residues.